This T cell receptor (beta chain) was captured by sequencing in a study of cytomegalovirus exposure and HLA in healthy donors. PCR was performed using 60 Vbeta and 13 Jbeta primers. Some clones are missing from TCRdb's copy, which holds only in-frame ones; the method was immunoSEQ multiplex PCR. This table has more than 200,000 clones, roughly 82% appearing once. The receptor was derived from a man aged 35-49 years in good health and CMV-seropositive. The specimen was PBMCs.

The CDR3 bases are TGCGCCAGCAGCTTGCGCGGAGCGGGCACCGGGGAGCTGTTTTTT. Its protein product is CASSLRGAGTGELFF. This chain connects TRBV5-1 to TRBJ2-2; D possibly corresponds to TRBD2 (6 bases). Germline CDR1 and CDR2: SGHRS and YFSETQ. V was pared by 1 base and J by 4 bases, with 11 bases between. The CDR3 has 15 amino acids. The entire variable domain, with the rest obtained from reference TRBV5-1 and TRBJ2-2, is as follows: KAGVTQTPRYLIKTRGQQVTLSCSPISGHRSVSWYQQTPGQGLQFLFEYFSETQRNKGNFPGRFSGRQFSNSRSEMNVSTLELGDSALYLCASSLRGAGTGELFFGEGSRLTVL.